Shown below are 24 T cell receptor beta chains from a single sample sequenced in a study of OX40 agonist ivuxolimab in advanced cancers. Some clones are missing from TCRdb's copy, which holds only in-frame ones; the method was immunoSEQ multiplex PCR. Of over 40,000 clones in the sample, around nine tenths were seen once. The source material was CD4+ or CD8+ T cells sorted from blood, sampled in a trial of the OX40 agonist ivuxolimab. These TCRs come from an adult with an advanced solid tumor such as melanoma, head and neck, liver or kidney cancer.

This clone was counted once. The CDR3 bases are TGTGCCAGCAAACAGGGGATTAATCAGCCCCAGCATTTT. This codes for CASKQGINQPQHF. The V gene is TRBV28, the J gene TRBJ1-5; TRBD1 matches at 7 bases. J gave up 4 bases and V 7 bases, and 4 bases lay outside the gene matches. Germline assignment: CDR1 MDHEN and CDR2 SYDVKM. The CDR3 runs to 13 residues.

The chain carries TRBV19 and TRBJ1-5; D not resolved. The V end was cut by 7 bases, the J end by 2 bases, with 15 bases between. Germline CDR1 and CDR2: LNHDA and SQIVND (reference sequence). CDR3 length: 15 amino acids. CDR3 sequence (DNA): TGTGCCAGTACCCTGGGAGGGTTGGGCAATCAGCCCCAGCATTTT. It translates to CASTLGGLGNQPQHF.

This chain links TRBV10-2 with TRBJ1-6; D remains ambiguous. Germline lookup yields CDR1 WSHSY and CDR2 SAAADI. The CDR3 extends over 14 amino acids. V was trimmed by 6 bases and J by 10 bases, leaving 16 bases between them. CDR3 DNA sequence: TGCGCCAGCAGCCCGAGCCGGGCAAGATCACCCCTCCACTTT. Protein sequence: CASSPSRARSPLHF.

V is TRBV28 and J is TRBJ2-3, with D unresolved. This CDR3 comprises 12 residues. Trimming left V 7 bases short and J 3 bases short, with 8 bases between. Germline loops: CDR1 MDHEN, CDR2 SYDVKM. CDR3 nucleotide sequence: TGTGCCAGCAATCGGAAAACAGATACGCAGTATTTT. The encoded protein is CASNRKTDTQYF. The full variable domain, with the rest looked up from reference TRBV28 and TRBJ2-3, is DVKVTQSSRYLVKRTGEKVFLECVQDMDHENMFWYRQDPGLGLRLIYFSYDVKMKEKGDIPEGYSVSREKKERFSLILESASTNQTSMYLCASNRKTDTQYFGPGTRLTVL.

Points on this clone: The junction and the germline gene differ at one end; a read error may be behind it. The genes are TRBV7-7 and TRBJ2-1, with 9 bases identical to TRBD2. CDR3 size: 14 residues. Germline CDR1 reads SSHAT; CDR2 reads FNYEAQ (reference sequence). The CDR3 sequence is CASSLGGRAGEQFF. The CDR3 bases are TGTGCTAGCAGCTTGGGCGGGAGGGCCGGTGAGCAGTTCTTC.

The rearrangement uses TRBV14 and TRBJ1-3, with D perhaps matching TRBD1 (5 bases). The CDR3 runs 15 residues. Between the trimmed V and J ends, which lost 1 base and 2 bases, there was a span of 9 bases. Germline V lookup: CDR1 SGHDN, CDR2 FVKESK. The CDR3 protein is CASSQGGTAGNTIYF. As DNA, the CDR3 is TGTGCCAGCAGCCAAGGGGGGACGGCTGGAAACACCATATATTTT.

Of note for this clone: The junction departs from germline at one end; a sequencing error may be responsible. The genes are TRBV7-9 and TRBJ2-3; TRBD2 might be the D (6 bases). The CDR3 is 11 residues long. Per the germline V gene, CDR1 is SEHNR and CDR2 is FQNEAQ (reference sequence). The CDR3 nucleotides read TGCGGAGGGGCAGGCACAGATACGCAGTATTTT. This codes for CGGAGTDTQYF.

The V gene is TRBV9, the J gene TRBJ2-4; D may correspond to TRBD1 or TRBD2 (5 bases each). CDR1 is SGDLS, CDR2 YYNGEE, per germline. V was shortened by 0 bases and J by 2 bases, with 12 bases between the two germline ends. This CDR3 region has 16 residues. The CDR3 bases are TGTGCCAGCAGCGTAGCTACCTCGGGGCCCAAAAACATTCAGTACTTC. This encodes CASSVATSGPKNIQYF. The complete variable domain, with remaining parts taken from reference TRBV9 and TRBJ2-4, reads DSGVTQTPKHLITATGQRVTLRCSPRSGDLSVYWYQQSLDQGLQFLIQYYNGEERAKGNILERFSAQQFPDLHSELNLSSLELGDSALYFCASSVATSGPKNIQYFGAGTRLSVL.

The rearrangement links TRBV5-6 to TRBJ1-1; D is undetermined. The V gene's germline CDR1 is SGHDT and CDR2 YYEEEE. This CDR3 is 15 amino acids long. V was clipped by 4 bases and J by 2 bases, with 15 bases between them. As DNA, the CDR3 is TGTGCCAGCAGCGGGCGGTGGTTAGTCAACACTGAAGCTTTCTTT. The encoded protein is CASSGRWLVNTEAFF. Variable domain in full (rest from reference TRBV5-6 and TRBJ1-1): DAGVTQSPTHLIKTRGQQVTLRCSPKSGHDTVSWYQQALGQGPQFIFQYYEEEERQRGNFPDRFSGHQFPNYSSELNVNALLLGDSALYLCASSGRWLVNTEAFFGQGTRLTVV.

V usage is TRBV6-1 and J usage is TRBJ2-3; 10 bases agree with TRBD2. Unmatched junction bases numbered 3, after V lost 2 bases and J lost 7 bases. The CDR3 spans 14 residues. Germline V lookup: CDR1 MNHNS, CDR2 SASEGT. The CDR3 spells CASSELAGVNTQYF. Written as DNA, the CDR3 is TGTGCCAGCAGTGAACTAGCGGGAGTAAATACGCAGTATTTT.

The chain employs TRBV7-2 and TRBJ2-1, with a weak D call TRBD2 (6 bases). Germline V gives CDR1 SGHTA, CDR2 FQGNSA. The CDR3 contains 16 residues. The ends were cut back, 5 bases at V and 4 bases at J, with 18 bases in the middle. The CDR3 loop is CASSTSQGAGYNEQFF. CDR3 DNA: TGTGCCAGCAGCACATCTCAGGGCGCGGGGTACAATGAGCAGTTCTTC.

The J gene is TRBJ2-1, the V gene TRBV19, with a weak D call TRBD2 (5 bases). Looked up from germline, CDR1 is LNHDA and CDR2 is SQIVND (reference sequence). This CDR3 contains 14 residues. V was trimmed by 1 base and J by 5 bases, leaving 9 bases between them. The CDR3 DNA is TGTGCCAGTAGTATAGGGCTAGCCAACAATGAGCAGTTCTTC. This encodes CASSIGLANNEQFF. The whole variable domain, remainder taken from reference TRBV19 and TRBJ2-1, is DGGITQSPKYLFRKEGQNVTLSCEQNLNHDAMYWYRQDPGQGLRLIYYSQIVNDFQKGDIAEGYSVSREKKESFPLTVTSAQKNPTAFYLCASSIGLANNEQFFGPGTRLTVL.

CDR3 in DNA: TGTGCCAGCAGCTCTAGCGGGAGGGCCTCTGGGGCCAACGTCCTGACTTTC. Translated: CASSSSGRASGANVLTF. The chain links TRBV7-3 to TRBJ2-6; 12 bases line up with TRBD2. The germline V gene encodes CDR1 SGHTA and CDR2 FQGTGA. The CDR3 loop spans 17 amino acids. With 4 bases clipped from V and 0 bases from J, the junction kept 1 base outside the gene matches.

The CDR3 reads CASGGPGTGENTIYF. The CDR3, as DNA: TGTGCCAGCGGGGGGCCCGGGACAGGAGAAAACACCATATATTTT. The rearrangement uses TRBV28 and TRBJ1-3, with 8 bases matching TRBD1. The germline gives CDR1 MDHEN, CDR2 SYDVKM. V shed 8 bases and J 6 bases; nucleotides not matched to a gene: 12. This CDR3 contains 15 residues.

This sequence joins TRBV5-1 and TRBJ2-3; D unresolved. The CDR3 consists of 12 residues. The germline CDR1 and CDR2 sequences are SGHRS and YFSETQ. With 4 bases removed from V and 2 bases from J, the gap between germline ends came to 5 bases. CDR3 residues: CASSINTDTQYF. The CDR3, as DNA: TGCGCCAGCAGCATAAACACAGATACGCAGTATTTT.

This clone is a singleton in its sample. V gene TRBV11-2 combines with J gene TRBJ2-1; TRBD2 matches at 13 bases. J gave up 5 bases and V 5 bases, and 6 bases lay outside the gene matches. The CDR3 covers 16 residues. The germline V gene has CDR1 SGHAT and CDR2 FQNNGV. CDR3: CASSPDGLAGDNEQFF. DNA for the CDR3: TGTGCCAGCAGCCCAGACGGACTAGCGGGAGACAATGAGCAGTTCTTC.

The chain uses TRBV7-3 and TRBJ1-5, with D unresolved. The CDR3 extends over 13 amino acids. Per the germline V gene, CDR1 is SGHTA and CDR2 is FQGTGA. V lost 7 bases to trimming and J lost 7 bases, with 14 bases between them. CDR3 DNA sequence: TGTGCCAGCACTTTAATCGGGCCCCAGCCCCAGCATTTT. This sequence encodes CASTLIGPQPQHF. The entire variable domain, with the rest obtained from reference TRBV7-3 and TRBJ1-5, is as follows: GAGVSQTPSNKVTEKGKYVELRCDPISGHTALYWYRQSLGQGPEFLIYFQGTGAADDSGLPNDRFFAVRPEGSVSTLKIQRTERGDSAVYLCASTLIGPQPQHFGDGTRLSIL.

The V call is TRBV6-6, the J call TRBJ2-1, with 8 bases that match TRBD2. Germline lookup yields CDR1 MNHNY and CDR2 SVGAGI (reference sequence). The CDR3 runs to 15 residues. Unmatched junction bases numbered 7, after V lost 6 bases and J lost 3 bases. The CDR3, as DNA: TGTGCCAGCAGGTCGGGAGGGGGGTACTACAATGAGCAGTTCTTC. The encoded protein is CASRSGGGYYNEQFF.

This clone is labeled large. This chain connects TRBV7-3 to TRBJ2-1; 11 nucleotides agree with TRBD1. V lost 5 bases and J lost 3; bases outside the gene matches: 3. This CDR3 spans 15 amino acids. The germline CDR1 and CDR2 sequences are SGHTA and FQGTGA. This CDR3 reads CASSAGTGGYNEQFF. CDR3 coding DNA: TGTGCCAGCAGCGCCGGGACAGGGGGCTACAATGAGCAGTTCTTC. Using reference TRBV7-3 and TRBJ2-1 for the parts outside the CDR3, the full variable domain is GAGVSQTPSNKVTEKGKYVELRCDPISGHTALYWYRQSLGQGPEFLIYFQGTGAADDSGLPNDRFFAVRPEGSVSTLKIQRTERGDSAVYLCASSAGTGGYNEQFFGPGTRLTVL.

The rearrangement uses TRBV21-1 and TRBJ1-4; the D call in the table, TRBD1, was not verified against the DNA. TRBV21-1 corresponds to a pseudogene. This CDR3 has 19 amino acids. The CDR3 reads CASSKFRSNGGQGVVKLFF. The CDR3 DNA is TGTGCCAGCAGCAAATTCAGGTCGAATGGGGGACAGGGGGTGGTAAAACTGTTTTTT.

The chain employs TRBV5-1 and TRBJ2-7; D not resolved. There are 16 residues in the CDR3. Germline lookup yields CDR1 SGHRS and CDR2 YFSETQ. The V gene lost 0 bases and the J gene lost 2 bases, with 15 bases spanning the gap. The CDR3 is CASSLASWDHPYEQYF. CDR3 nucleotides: TGCGCCAGCAGCTTGGCCTCATGGGATCACCCCTACGAGCAGTACTTC.

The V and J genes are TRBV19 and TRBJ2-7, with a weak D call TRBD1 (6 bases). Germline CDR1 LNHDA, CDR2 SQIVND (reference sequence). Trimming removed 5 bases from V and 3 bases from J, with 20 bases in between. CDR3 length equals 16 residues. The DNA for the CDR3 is TGTGCCAGTAGTCCTCAACCGGGACACATAAACTACGAGCAGTACTTC. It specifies CASSPQPGHINYEQYF.

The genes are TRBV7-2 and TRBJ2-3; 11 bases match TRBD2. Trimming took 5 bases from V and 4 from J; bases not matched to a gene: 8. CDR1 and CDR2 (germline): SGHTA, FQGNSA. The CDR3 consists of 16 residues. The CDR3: CASSPDSGRAADTQYF. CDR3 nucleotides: TGTGCCAGCAGCCCCGATAGCGGGAGGGCCGCAGATACGCAGTATTTT.

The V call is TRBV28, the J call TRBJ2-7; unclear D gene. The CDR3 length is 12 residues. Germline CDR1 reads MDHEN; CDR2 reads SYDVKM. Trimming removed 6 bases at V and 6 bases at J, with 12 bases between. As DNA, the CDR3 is TGTGCCAGCAGCATCATATGGGGCGAGCAGTACTTC. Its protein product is CASSIIWGEQYF.